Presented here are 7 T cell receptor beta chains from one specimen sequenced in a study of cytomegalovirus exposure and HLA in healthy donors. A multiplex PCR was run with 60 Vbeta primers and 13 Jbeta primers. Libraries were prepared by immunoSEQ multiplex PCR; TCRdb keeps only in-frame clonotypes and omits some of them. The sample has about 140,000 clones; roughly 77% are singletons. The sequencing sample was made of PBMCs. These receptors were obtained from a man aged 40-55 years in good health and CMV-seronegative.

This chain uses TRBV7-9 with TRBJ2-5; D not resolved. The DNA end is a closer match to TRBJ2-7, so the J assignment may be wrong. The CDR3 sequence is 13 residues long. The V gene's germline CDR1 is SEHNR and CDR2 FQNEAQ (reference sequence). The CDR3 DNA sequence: TGTGCCAGCAGCTGGGTCTCTAAGAGCGAGCAGTACTTC. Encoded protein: CASSWVSKSEQYF.

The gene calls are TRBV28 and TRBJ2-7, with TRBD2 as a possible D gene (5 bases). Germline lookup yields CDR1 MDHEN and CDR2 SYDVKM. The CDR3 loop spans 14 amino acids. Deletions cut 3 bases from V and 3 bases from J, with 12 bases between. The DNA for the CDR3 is TGTGCCAGCAGTTTCCCAAGCGGCCTCTACGAGCAGTACTTC. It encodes CASSFPSGLYEQYF.

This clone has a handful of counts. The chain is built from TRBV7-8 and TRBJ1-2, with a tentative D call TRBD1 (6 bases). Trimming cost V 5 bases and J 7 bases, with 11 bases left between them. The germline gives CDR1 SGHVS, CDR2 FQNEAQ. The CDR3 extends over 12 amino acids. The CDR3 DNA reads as TGTGCCAGCAGCACCACAGGGACTGGCTACACCTTC. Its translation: CASSTTGTGYTF.

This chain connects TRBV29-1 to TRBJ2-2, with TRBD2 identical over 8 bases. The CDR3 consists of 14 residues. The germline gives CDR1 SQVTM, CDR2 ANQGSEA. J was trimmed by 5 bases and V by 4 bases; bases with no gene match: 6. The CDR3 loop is CSVAGGAKTGELFF. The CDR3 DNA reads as TGCAGCGTTGCCGGGGGGGCCAAGACCGGGGAGCTGTTTTTT.

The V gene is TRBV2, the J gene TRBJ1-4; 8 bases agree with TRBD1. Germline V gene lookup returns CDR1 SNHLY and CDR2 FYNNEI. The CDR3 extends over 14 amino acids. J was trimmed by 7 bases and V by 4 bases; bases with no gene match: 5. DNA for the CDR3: TGTGCCAGCAGTGTCGACAGGGGCTCTGAAAAACTGTTTTTT. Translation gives CASSVDRGSEKLFF.

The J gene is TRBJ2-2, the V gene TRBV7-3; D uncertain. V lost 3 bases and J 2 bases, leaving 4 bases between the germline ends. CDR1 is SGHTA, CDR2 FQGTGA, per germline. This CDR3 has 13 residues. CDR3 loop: CASSFPNTGELFF. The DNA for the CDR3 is TGTGCCAGCAGCTTCCCTAACACCGGGGAGCTGTTTTTT.

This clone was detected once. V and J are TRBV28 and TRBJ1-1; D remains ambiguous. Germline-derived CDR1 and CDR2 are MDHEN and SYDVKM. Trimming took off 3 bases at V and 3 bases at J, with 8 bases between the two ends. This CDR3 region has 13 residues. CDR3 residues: CASSLVSDTEAFF. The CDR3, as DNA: TGTGCCAGCAGTTTGGTCTCGGACACTGAAGCTTTCTTT.